This T cell receptor (beta chain) comes out of a study of beta chain features in type 1 diabetes (dated by TCRdb to 2016 to 2018). Background for the entire study: Mean age, gender distribution, total cell number and subset yield were not different between patients and healthy donors. A total of about 100 million sorted cells were examined across all samples, and RNA yield correlated strongly with the number of cells per subset. In the study, recently diagnosed type 1 diabetes patients and matched healthy donors were compared on the TCRB repertoires of their sorted circulating CD4+ T cell subsets. Regulatory and stem cell-like memory subsets were isolated from only 8 patients and 8 healthy donors, whereas naive and central memory subsets came from all 30 or so donors. The paper's findings and limits, for the study overall: Only small numbers of individuals were included in the HLA sub-analyses, which left unresolved whether HLA type had any influence on TCRB rearrangement. Patients with type 1 diabetes made fewer insertions and deleted more nucleotides at VDJ recombination sites, implying thymic rearrangement abnormalities. Naive, central memory and regulatory TCRB repertoires appeared more similar among patients than among healthy donors. Because cDNA rather than genomic DNA was sequenced, highly expressing activated cells could have been over-represented, although no difference in activation and CD3 levels was found between groups. Shorter templates might have been favored by PCR, but patient and control samples were amplified and corrected together, so both groups would have been affected equally by any skew. A moderate but significant shortening of TCRB CDR3 length was observed in type 1 diabetes patients in all four CD4+ subsets.

CDR1 and CDR2 (MNHEY, SVGAGI) derive from the germline V gene. V is shortened by 3 bases, J by 8 bases, and the region joining them spans 16 bases. The CDR3 holds 15 amino acids from the cysteine to the phenylalanine. CDR3 DNA only is kept here, 45 bases in frame from base 1. In regard to this clone: There is no known antigen for this receptor. No much larger clone exists at a distance of one base, and base qualities are not known.

The High Capacity cDNA Reverse Transcription Kit was used to reverse transcribe all of the isolated RNA, meaning that expressed TCRB transcripts were what got sequenced. Survey-depth immunoSEQ sequencing was performed on stem cell-like memory T cell samples, with an average of about 1.01 million total reads per sample. Sorted cells were lysed in RLT buffer, and RNA was extracted using DNase-treated RNeasy Micro or Mini kits according to cell number. To prevent cross-contamination, each cell subset was processed individually, whereas patient and healthy donor samples were processed jointly. Using the immunoSEQ multiplex PCR, TCRB sequences were amplified from cDNA into 87-bp fragments spanning the CDR3 region. The amplicons were sequenced using the Illumina HiSeq platform. The published analysis was carried out like this. Synthetic template baselines were used to correct PCR bias computationally, reads within Hamming distance 2 were collapsed together, and singletons that could not be merged were discarded. Reads were aligned to IMGT to assign V, D and J genes, CDR3 length, and insertions or deletions at six rearrangement sites. Within each subset, clonotype counts were normalized to sorted cell number, after which true diversity and Gini coefficients were computed with the tcR R package. The overlap coefficient, calculated on TCRB nucleotide sequences, was used to measure repertoire sharing. TCRdb limited this immuneACCESS table to in-frame rearrangements with V and J called. A share of clones is missing; checked studies link under half to unresolved V genes, and the rest is unexplained. V and J calls and clone size are copied from that table; D and trimming were computed from the DNA. This sample has approximately 18,000 clones in its table, and around 46% of those were observed once. Approximately 0.46% of the sample lies in the top ten.

A single peripheral blood draw of around 0.11 L on average was collected from each donor into heparinised tubes. A BD FACSAria II was used to sort naive, central memory, regulatory and stem cell-like memory CD4+ T cells with a panel that included CD45RO, CCR7, CD25, CD127, CD95 and CD27. A purity above 95% was achieved for all sorted populations. PBMCs were separated immediately by Lymphoprep density gradient centrifugation and were stained directly, without being cultured. So that batch effects would be minimized, each experiment stained and sorted samples in pairs, pairing one healthy donor with one patient.

Sequenced material: stem cell memory CD4+ T cells from blood. The cell subset or site label for this specimen denotes: stem cell-like memory CD4+ T cells. The sequence is built from TRBV6-5 and TRBJ1-4; the D gene is possibly TRBD1, with 6 bases matching. This sequence was found in a man aged 18 to 35 in good health. The encoded CDR3 is CASSYTGKNEEKLFF. The DNA is as follows: TGTGCCAGCAGTTATACAGGGAAGAATGAGGAAAAACTGTTTTTT.